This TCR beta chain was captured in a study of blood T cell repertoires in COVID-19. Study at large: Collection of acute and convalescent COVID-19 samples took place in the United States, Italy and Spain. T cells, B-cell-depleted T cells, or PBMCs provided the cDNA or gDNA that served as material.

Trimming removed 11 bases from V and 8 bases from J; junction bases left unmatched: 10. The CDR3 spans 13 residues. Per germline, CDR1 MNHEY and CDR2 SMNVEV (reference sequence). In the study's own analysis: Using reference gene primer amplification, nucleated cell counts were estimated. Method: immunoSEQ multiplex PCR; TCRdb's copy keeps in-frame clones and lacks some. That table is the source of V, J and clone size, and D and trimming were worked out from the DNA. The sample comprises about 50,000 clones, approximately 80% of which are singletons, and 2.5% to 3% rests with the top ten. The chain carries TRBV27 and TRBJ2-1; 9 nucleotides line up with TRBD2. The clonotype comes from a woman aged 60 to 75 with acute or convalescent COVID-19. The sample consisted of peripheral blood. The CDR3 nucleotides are TGTGCCCGGGGTAGCGGGAGTATCTATGAGCAGTTCTTC. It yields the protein CARGSGSIYEQFF.